This passage covers 11 T cell receptor beta chains from one sample sequenced in a study of OX40 agonist ivuxolimab in advanced cancers. Clones were read by immunoSEQ multiplex PCR, and TCRdb kept only the in-frame ones, dropping some. The sample shows roughly 67,000 clones, approximately 89% of them seen only once. The specimen comprised CD4+ or CD8+ T cells sorted from blood, sampled in a trial of the OX40 agonist ivuxolimab. Receptors were obtained from an adult with an advanced solid tumor such as melanoma, head and neck, liver or kidney cancer.

The V and J genes are TRBV7-9 and TRBJ1-1; the D gene is possibly TRBD1 (5 bases). The germline V gene encodes CDR1 SEHNR and CDR2 FQNEAQ (reference sequence). The CDR3 has 14 amino acids. With 3 bases removed from V and 6 bases from J, the gap between germline ends came to 14 bases. CDR3 bases: TGTGCCAGCAGCTTTGGAGGGAGGGGCTCTGAAGCTTTCTTT. Translation gives CASSFGGRGSEAFF. Variable domain in full (rest from reference TRBV7-9 and TRBJ1-1): DTGVSQNPRHKITKRGQNVTFRCDPISEHNRLYWYRQTLGQGPEFLTYFQNEAQLEKSRLLSDRFSAERPKGSFSTLEIQRTEQGDSAMYLCASSFGGRGSEAFFGQGTRLTVV.

The V and J genes are TRBV28 and TRBJ1-5, with TRBD1 identical over 7 bases. J gave up 7 bases and V 6 bases, and 12 bases lay outside the gene matches. From germline, CDR1 is MDHEN and CDR2 SYDVKM. The CDR3 is 15 residues long. The CDR3 DNA reads as TGTGCCAGCAGCATAACAGGGGCCTCTGTGCAGCCCCAGCATTTT. The encoded protein is CASSITGASVQPQHF.

The V call is TRBV19, the J call TRBJ2-3; D could derive from TRBD1 or TRBD2 (5 bases each). This CDR3 contains 14 residues. Germline-derived CDR1 and CDR2 are LNHDA and SQIVND (reference sequence). The V end lost 3 bases, the J end lost 5 bases, and 12 bases lay between the germline ends. The CDR3: CASSIGTAIDTQYF. The CDR3 DNA follows: TGTGCCAGTAGTATTGGGACGGCGATAGATACGCAGTATTTT.

The rearrangement links TRBV6-6 to TRBJ2-7; D is perhaps TRBD1 or TRBD2 (5 bases each). Trimming left V 5 bases short and J 5 bases short, with 22 bases between. This CDR3 is 16 amino acids long. CDR1 MNHNY and CDR2 SVGAGI come from the germline V gene (reference sequence). This CDR3 reads CASSRGARVGLNEQYF. CDR3 in DNA: TGTGCCAGCAGTAGGGGAGCCAGGGTGGGTCTTAACGAGCAGTACTTC.

V gene TRBV5-1 combines with J gene TRBJ1-1; 11 nucleotides align to TRBD1. The CDR3 runs 17 residues. V shed 5 bases, J shed 3 bases, and the junction held 12 bases outside the gene matches. Germline assignment: CDR1 SGHRS and CDR2 YFSETQ. The CDR3 DNA follows: TGCGCCAGCAGGCAAACCGGGACAGGGGGATTGGACACTGAAGCTTTCTTT. This gives the protein CASRQTGTGGLDTEAFF.

This clone has just a few counts. The chain combines TRBV27 with TRBJ1-6; D is unclear. Germline V gene data show CDR1 as MNHEY and CDR2 as SMNVEV (reference sequence). The CDR3 loop spans 16 amino acids. Between the trimmed V and J ends, which lost 4 bases and 0 bases, there was a span of 10 bases. CDR3 in amino acids: CASSSTSGSYNSPLHF. For the CDR3, the DNA is TGTGCCAGCAGTTCGACATCTGGCTCCTATAATTCACCCCTCCACTTT.

V and J are TRBV6-5 and TRBJ1-6, with a tentative D call TRBD1 (6 bases). V was cut by 6 bases and J by 7 bases, with 13 bases left in between. The length of the CDR3 is 14 residues. The germline CDR1 and CDR2 sequences are MNHEY and SVGAGI. DNA for the CDR3: TGTGCCAGCAGCCCCGACAGGCTAAATTCACCCCTCCACTTT. Protein product: CASSPDRLNSPLHF.

There are a few counts of this clone. The chain couples TRBV7-2 to TRBJ2-5; D might be TRBD2 (7 bases). V was shortened by 1 base and J by 5 bases, with 17 bases between the two germline ends. CDR1 is SGHTA, CDR2 FQGNSA, per germline. CDR3 length: 16 residues. Written as DNA, the CDR3 is TGTGCCAGCAGCTTAGATGCGGGGGCAAGTCGGGAGACCCAGTACTTC. Residues: CASSLDAGASRETQYF.

The chain recombines TRBV15 with TRBJ1-1, with D perhaps matching TRBD1 (6 bases). CDR3 length: 17 residues. Trimming pared 0 bases from V and 2 bases from J, leaving 16 bases between. Germline V gene sequence: CDR1 LNHNV, CDR2 YYDKDF (reference sequence). Here the CDR3 DNA reads TGTGCCACCAGCAGAGATCTACGACAGGCCCGCAACACTGAAGCTTTCTTT. Residues: CATSRDLRQARNTEAFF.

This chain links TRBV19 with TRBJ2-7, with D perhaps matching TRBD1 or TRBD2 (5 bases each). The germline CDR1 and CDR2 sequences are LNHDA and SQIVND (reference sequence). This CDR3 is 14 amino acids long. Between the trimmed V and J ends, which lost 7 bases and 6 bases, there was a span of 19 bases. CDR3 in DNA: TGTGCCAGTAAGCCGGGACCAAAAAGTGGCGAGCAGTACTTC. Protein sequence: CASKPGPKSGEQYF.

V is TRBV6-5 and J is TRBJ2-3; possibly TRBD2 for D (7 bases). Deletions cut 7 bases from V and 3 bases from J, with 17 bases between. Germline-derived CDR1 and CDR2 are MNHEY and SVGAGI. CDR3 length: 15 amino acids. CDR3 sequence: CASNLGGAGTDTQYF. CDR3 bases: TGTGCCAGCAACCTAGGGGGGGCCGGGACAGATACGCAGTATTTT.